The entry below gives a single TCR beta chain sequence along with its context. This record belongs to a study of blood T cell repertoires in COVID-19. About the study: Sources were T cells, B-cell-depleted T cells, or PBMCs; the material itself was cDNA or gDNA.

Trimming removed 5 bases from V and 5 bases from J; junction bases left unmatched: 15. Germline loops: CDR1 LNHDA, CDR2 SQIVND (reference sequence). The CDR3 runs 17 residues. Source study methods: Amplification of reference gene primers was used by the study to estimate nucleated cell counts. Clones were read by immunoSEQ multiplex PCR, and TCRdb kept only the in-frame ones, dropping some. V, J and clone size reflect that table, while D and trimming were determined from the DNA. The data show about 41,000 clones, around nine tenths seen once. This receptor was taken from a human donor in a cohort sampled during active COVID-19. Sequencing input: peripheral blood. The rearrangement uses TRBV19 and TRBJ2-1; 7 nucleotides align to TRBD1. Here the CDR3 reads CASSPSTGRHSHNEQFF. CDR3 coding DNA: TGTGCCAGTAGTCCTTCGACAGGGCGCCATTCCCACAATGAGCAGTTCTTC.